The 10 T cell receptor beta chains given below trace back to one sample, sequenced in a study of blood T cell repertoires in COVID-19. Assay used: immunoSEQ multiplex PCR; TCRdb lists only in-frame clones, some missing. The repertoire holds about 130,000 clones, approximately 74% seen once, with around 2% in the top ten. Sequenced: peripheral blood. The receptors were sampled from a woman between 70 and 85 years old with acute or convalescent COVID-19.

As concerns this clone: Other DNA sequences within the sample encode an identical CDR3. The chain links TRBV28 to TRBJ2-3; D is possibly TRBD1 (6 bases). Germline CDR1 is MDHEN and CDR2 is SYDVKM. Trimming cost V 3 bases and J 3 bases, with 10 bases left between them. The CDR3 has 14 amino acids. The CDR3 nucleotides read TGTGCCAGCAGTTTGAGAGGGGGTACAGATACGCAGTATTTT. Translating it yields CASSLRGGTDTQYF.

This clone was detected ten times or more. This chain uses TRBV28 with TRBJ1-5; D unclear. This CDR3 spans 12 amino acids. Germline V gene sequence: CDR1 MDHEN, CDR2 SYDVKM. Trimming stripped 4 bases from V and 6 bases from J, with 7 bases between. The CDR3 here is CASSYMSQPQHF. The CDR3 nucleotides are TGTGCCAGCAGTTATATGAGTCAGCCCCAGCATTTT.

This clone was seen ten or more times. The chain joins TRBV12-3 or TRBV12-4 to TRBJ1-1; D not certain. The CDR3 consists of 12 residues. V was shortened by 3 bases and J by 1 base, with 3 bases between the two germline ends. The DNA for the CDR3 is TGTGCCAGCAGTTTCGGGAACACTGAAGCTTTCTTT. It yields the protein CASSFGNTEAFF.

V usage is TRBV5-4 and J usage is TRBJ2-3; 7 bases are shared with TRBD2. The ends lost 0 bases at V and 8 bases at J; junction bases unmatched: 12. Germline-derived CDR1 and CDR2 are SGHNT and YYREEE (reference sequence). This CDR3 is built from 16 residues. As DNA, the CDR3 is TGTGCCAGCAGCTTGGCCGTGGGCGGGAGCAAGTTTACGCAGTATTTT. The encoded protein is CASSLAVGGSKFTQYF.

The rearrangement joins TRBV6-1 to TRBJ1-1; D gene unclear. This CDR3 is built from 13 residues. Germline loops: CDR1 MNHNS, CDR2 SASEGT. The ends were cut back, 1 base at V and 6 bases at J, with 9 bases in the middle. CDR3 loop: CASSEVRGSEAFF. For the CDR3, the DNA is TGTGCCAGCAGTGAAGTACGGGGTTCTGAAGCTTTCTTT.

The V call is TRBV10-3, the J call TRBJ1-1, with D unclear. The CDR3 sequence is 11 residues long. Trimming removed 6 bases at V and 6 bases at J, with 8 bases between. Germline V gene data show CDR1 as ENHRY and CDR2 as SYGVKD. CDR3 DNA sequence: TGTGCCATCAGCCAAGCGGCTGAAGCTTTCTTT. It specifies CAISQAAEAFF.

The chain joins TRBV10-2 to TRBJ2-7; the match to TRBD1 covers 7 bases. With 0 bases clipped from V and 1 base from J, the junction kept 3 bases outside the gene matches. In germline, CDR1 is WSHSY, CDR2 SAAADI. CDR3 length: 15 amino acids. The CDR3 reads CASSESGTASYEQYF. Written as DNA, the CDR3 is TGCGCCAGCAGTGAGTCTGGGACAGCGTCCTACGAGCAGTACTTC.

The gene calls are TRBV6-1 and TRBJ2-3; possibly TRBD1 for D (6 bases). CDR1 and CDR2 (germline): MNHNS, SASEGT. This CDR3 spans 14 amino acids. Deletions cut 2 bases from V and 5 bases from J, with 11 bases between. The CDR3 DNA reads TGTGCCAGCAGTGAAAGCGACAGGCAAGATACGCAGTATTTT. Translated, it gives CASSESDRQDTQYF.

This rearrangement joins TRBV2 to TRBJ1-2; D is possibly TRBD1 (6 bases). V was shortened by 4 bases and J by 2 bases, with 14 bases between the two germline ends. CDR1 and CDR2 from the germline V gene are SNHLY and FYNNEI. The CDR3 extends over 15 amino acids. CDR3 residues: CASSAPDRRNYGYTF. CDR3 DNA sequence: TGTGCCAGCAGTGCCCCCGACAGGAGAAACTATGGCTACACCTTC.

The V gene is TRBV3-1 (or the pseudogene TRBV3-2), the J gene TRBJ2-5, with TRBD2 matching 8 bases. The CDR3 has 17 residues. The ends lost 1 base at V and 4 bases at J; junction bases unmatched: 11. The germline gives CDR1 LGHDT, CDR2 YNNKEL (reference sequence). CDR3 sequence (DNA): TGTGCCAGCAGCCAAGTCGGAGTCAGCGGGGGAAGAGAGACCCAGTACTTC. It is translated as CASSQVGVSGGRETQYF.